A single sample gave rise to the 3 T cell receptor beta chains below, sequenced in a study of CD8 T cells in ankylosing spondylitis. These receptors lack a known antigen. TCRdb fed the 5' RACE reads into MiXCR, producing one record per CDR3 protein. This table holds fewer than 250,000 distinct CDR3 sequences, around 17% found once. Study-wide results and caveats: What seemed typical of ankylosing spondylitis blood was a TCR beta motif built from eight highly homologous variants.

The sequencing sample was made of blood, either unsorted or a sorted T cell fraction (not recorded which). All receptors derive from a male donor with ankylosing spondylitis.

This clonotype came up many times. The rearrangement links TRBV25-1 to TRBJ2-6, with a weak D call TRBD1 (5 bases). V was pared by 7 bases and J by 0 bases, with 10 bases between. Germline CDR1 MGHDK, CDR2 SYGVNS. The CDR3 loop spans 15 amino acids. For the CDR3, the DNA is TGTGCCAGCACGTCAGGGTTCTCTGGGGCCAACGTCCTGACTTTC. Translating gives CASTSGFSGANVLTF.

On this clonotype itself: This sequence may be a read error, since a much larger clone differs from it by one base. V gene TRBV12-3 or TRBV12-4 combines with J gene TRBJ2-5, with a weak D call TRBD2 (5 bases). The V end was cut by 4 bases, the J end by 3 bases, with 15 bases between. The CDR3 runs 15 residues. CDR3 region: CASSSARTGKETQYF. CDR3 DNA sequence: TGTGCCAGCAGTTCGGCCCGGACTGGGAAAGAGACCCAGTACTTC.

The genes are TRBV20-1 and TRBJ2-7, with 9 nucleotides matching TRBD2. CDR1 and CDR2 from the germline V gene are DFQATT and SNEGSKA (reference sequence). The CDR3 covers 22 residues. Unmatched junction bases numbered 24, after V lost 0 bases and J lost 0 bases. CDR3 sequence (DNA): TGCAGTGCTAGAGAGATCGGATACAGGGTAGCGGGAGTGTCAAGACTCTCCTACGAGCAGTACTTC. Its protein product is CSAREIGYRVAGVSRLSYEQYF.